One and the same sample provided the 20 T cell receptor beta chains below, sequenced in a study of PD-1 blockade in classical Hodgkin lymphoma. Indicated time point: cycle 4 day 1 (C4D1), after five to seven weeks of nivolumab. There was relapse after autologous stem cell transplantation in every patient, and there was variation in brentuximab vedotin exposure. Sequencing used immunoSEQ multiplex PCR; TCRdb keeps in-frame clones, though not all of them. Of about 25,000 clones listed, about 86% are singletons. The sample consisted of peripheral blood mononuclear cells (PBMCs), taken before the fourth cycle of nivolumab. The receptors here all came from a human donor with classical Hodgkin lymphoma.

There are a few counts of this clone. The rearrangement links TRBV6-5 to TRBJ2-2, with D unresolved. The CDR3 is made up of 16 amino acids. CDR1 is MNHEY, CDR2 SVGAGI, per germline. V lost 0 bases, J lost 6 bases, and 14 bases lay in between. In DNA, the CDR3 is TGTGCCAGCAGTTACTCAGGAGAGCCTGGGGCCGGGGAGCTGTTTTTT. It is translated as CASSYSGEPGAGELFF.

CDR3 DNA: TGTGCCAGCAGTACCCGGGGAGGGCCCGCGGAAAAACTGTTTTTT. It yields the protein CASSTRGGPAEKLFF. The V call is TRBV28, the J call TRBJ1-4; D ambiguous. The CDR3 contains 15 residues. Trimming removed 5 bases from V and 8 bases from J, with 18 bases in between. Germline CDR1 MDHEN, CDR2 SYDVKM. The entire variable domain, with the rest obtained from reference TRBV28 and TRBJ1-4, is as follows: DVKVTQSSRYLVKRTGEKVFLECVQDMDHENMFWYRQDPGLGLRLIYFSYDVKMKEKGDIPEGYSVSREKKERFSLILESASTNQTSMYLCASSTRGGPAEKLFFGSGTQLSVL.

V usage is TRBV9 and J usage is TRBJ1-1; D is unclear. V lost 0 bases and J lost 0, with 9 bases in between. This CDR3 is built from 15 residues. From germline, CDR1 is SGDLS and CDR2 YYNGEE. CDR3 bases: TGTGCCAGCAGCGTAGATGGCCGGGTGAACACTGAAGCTTTCTTT. Amino acids: CASSVDGRVNTEAFF.

A word on this clone: The sample holds other DNA sequences that translate to the same CDR3. V and J are TRBV9 and TRBJ1-1; no definite D call. CDR3 size: 13 residues. Trimming took 0 bases from V and 0 from J, leaving 3 bases between them. Germline CDR1 reads SGDLS; CDR2 reads YYNGEE. The CDR3 DNA sequence: TGTGCCAGCAGCGTAGGCATGAACACTGAAGCTTTCTTT. Translated, it gives CASSVGMNTEAFF. Combining the CDR3 with reference TRBV9 and TRBJ1-1 gives the whole variable domain DSGVTQTPKHLITATGQRVTLRCSPRSGDLSVYWYQQSLDQGLQFLIQYYNGEERAKGNILERFSAQQFPDLHSELNLSSLELGDSALYFCASSVGMNTEAFFGQGTRLTVV.

The chain employs TRBV6-6 and TRBJ2-3; possible D gene TRBD1, 5 bases. Germline V gene lookup returns CDR1 MNHNY and CDR2 SVGAGI (reference sequence). This CDR3 comprises 16 residues. V lost 5 bases and J lost 0, with 15 bases in between. Here the CDR3 DNA reads TGTGCCAGCAGTAAGACAGTCTTACCTAGCACAGATACGCAGTATTTT. It specifies CASSKTVLPSTDTQYF.

V gene TRBV7-2 combines with J gene TRBJ2-2, with 9 bases lining up with TRBD2. Per the germline V gene, CDR1 is SGHTA and CDR2 is FQGNSA. The V segment lost 2 bases and the J segment 7 bases; nucleotides outside the gene matches: 11. CDR3 length: 17 amino acids. The CDR3 DNA is TGTGCCAGCAGCTTAAGTTTTCTAGCGGGGCGGGGCGGGGAGCTGTTTTTT. The encoded protein is CASSLSFLAGRGGELFF. The full variable domain, rest sourced from reference TRBV7-2 and TRBJ2-2, is GAGVSQSPSNKVTEKGKDVELRCDPISGHTALYWYRQSLGQGLEFLIYFQGNSAPDKSGLPSDRFSAERTGGSVSTLTIQRTQQEDSAVYLCASSLSFLAGRGGELFFGEGSRLTVL.

The chain combines TRBV28 with TRBJ1-3; possibly TRBD1 for D (5 bases). The V end lost 3 bases, the J end lost 0 bases, and 12 bases lay between the germline ends. The CDR3 is 16 amino acids. From germline, CDR1 is MDHEN and CDR2 SYDVKM. The CDR3 sequence is CASSLGVSGSGNTIYF. Here the CDR3 DNA reads TGTGCCAGCAGTTTGGGGGTTTCGGGCTCTGGAAACACCATATATTTT.

This sequence joins TRBV7-9 and TRBJ2-5; D is unresolved. Trimming took 5 bases from V and 5 from J, leaving 12 bases between them. The length of the CDR3 is 13 residues. The germline CDR1 and CDR2 sequences are SEHNR and FQNEAQ (reference sequence). The CDR3 here is CASSPPLSETQYF. CDR3 nucleotide sequence: TGTGCCAGCAGCCCCCCCCTTAGTGAGACCCAGTACTTC.

The chain combines TRBV11-2 with TRBJ1-1, with D unresolved. Germline lookup yields CDR1 SGHAT and CDR2 FQNNGV. This CDR3 is built from 13 residues. The V and J ends lost 5 bases and 10 bases respectively, with 17 bases between them. CDR3 bases: TGTGCCAGCAGCCGGAGTGAATTATCTGGAGCTTTCTTT. Protein product: CASSRSELSGAFF.

This clone was seen only once. This rearrangement joins TRBV29-1 to TRBJ2-7, with 9 nucleotides matching TRBD1. V lost 5 bases and J lost 2; bases outside the gene matches: 16. The CDR3 sequence is 17 residues long. CDR1 SQVTM and CDR2 ANQGSEA come from the germline V gene. The CDR3 sequence is CSVLFGAGTGPTYEQYF. For the CDR3, the DNA is TGCAGCGTTCTATTTGGGGCCGGGACAGGGCCTACCTACGAGCAGTACTTC.

The chain uses TRBV11-3 and TRBJ2-5, with 8 bases fitting TRBD2. The CDR3 loop spans 14 amino acids. The V gene's germline CDR1 is SGHNT and CDR2 YENEEA. Losses at the gene ends were 8 bases for V and 5 bases for J; bases not matched to a gene: 10. The CDR3 loop reads CASSGGGSGETQYF. The CDR3 region has the DNA TGTGCCAGCTCCGGGGGGGGAAGTGGTGAGACCCAGTACTTC. Drawing the rest from reference TRBV11-3 and TRBJ2-5, the complete variable domain is EAGVVQSPRYKIIEKKQPVAFWCNPISGHNTLYWYLQNLGQGPELLIRYENEEAVDDSQLPKDRFSAERLKGVDSTLKIQPAELGDSAVYLCASSGGGSGETQYFGPGTRLLVL.

The CDR3 nucleotides are TGTGCCAGCAGTCCCTTTCTTAGTACAGATACGCAGTATTTT. Translating gives CASSPFLSTDTQYF. The genes are TRBV28 and TRBJ2-3; D is ambiguous. CDR1 and CDR2 from the germline V gene are MDHEN and SYDVKM. The ends were cut back, 5 bases at V and 3 bases at J, with 12 bases in the middle. There are 14 residues in the CDR3.

This chain connects TRBV4-3 to TRBJ2-7; 7 bases fit TRBD1. Germline V gives CDR1 LGHNA, CDR2 YSLEER. With V trimmed by 0 bases and J by 5 bases, 4 bases remained unmatched. CDR3 length: 14 residues. CDR3 residues: CASSQDGQVDEQYF. The CDR3, as DNA: TGCGCCAGCAGCCAAGATGGACAGGTCGACGAGCAGTACTTC.

The chain carries TRBV18 and TRBJ2-4, with TRBD2 identical over 8 bases. The germline V gene encodes CDR1 KGHSH and CDR2 LQKENI. The CDR3 length is 13 residues. With V trimmed by 5 bases and J by 7 bases, 4 bases remained unmatched. The CDR3 coding sequence is TGTGCCAGCTCATCAGCGGGGGTTAACATTCAGTACTTC. Its translation: CASSSAGVNIQYF.

This clone was counted a few times. The chain joins TRBV28 to TRBJ1-4; D might be TRBD1 (5 bases). This CDR3 contains 14 residues. V was pared by 5 bases and J by 7 bases, with 14 bases between. Per germline, CDR1 MDHEN and CDR2 SYDVKM. The CDR3 reads CASSIQVRPEKLFF. CDR3 nucleotide sequence: TGTGCCAGCAGTATACAGGTCCGTCCTGAAAAACTGTTTTTT.

The chain joins TRBV19 to TRBJ2-5; D is unclear. The germline V and J ends were trimmed by 1 base and 5 bases, with 11 bases remaining between them. The germline V gene has CDR1 LNHDA and CDR2 SQIVND (reference sequence). CDR3 length: 14 residues. The CDR3 is CASSIAWPAETQYF. For the CDR3, the DNA is TGTGCCAGTAGTATAGCCTGGCCCGCGGAGACCCAGTACTTC.

Points on this clone: The junction and the germline gene differ at one end; a read error may be behind it. V usage is TRBV19 and J usage is TRBJ1-5; TRBD1 is a possible D gene (6 bases). Germline V gene data show CDR1 as LNHDA and CDR2 as SQIVND (reference sequence). The CDR3 covers 17 residues. The CDR3 region has the DNA TGTGCCAGTAGTATTCTGTTCGTTGTGGGGGGCAACCAGCCCCAGCATTTT. Translated: CASSILFVVGGNQPQHF.

J is TRBJ2-1 and V is TRBV9; D perhaps matches TRBD2 (5 bases). The germline gives CDR1 SGDLS, CDR2 YYNGEE. The CDR3 loop spans 16 amino acids. V was cut by 0 bases and J by 2 bases, with 12 bases left in between. Written as DNA, the CDR3 is TGTGCCAGCAGCGTAGGAGCTAGCCGAACCTACAATGAGCAGTTCTTC. As protein: CASSVGASRTYNEQFF.

The V gene is TRBV18, the J gene TRBJ1-1; 10 bases match TRBD1. The CDR3 contains 14 residues. Looked up from germline, CDR1 is KGHSH and CDR2 is LQKENI. V shed 3 bases, J shed 7 bases, and the junction held 5 bases outside the gene matches. This CDR3 reads CASSPTGTGDEAFF. CDR3 in DNA: TGTGCCAGCTCACCTACCGGGACAGGGGATGAAGCTTTCTTT.

This clone showed up just once. The rearrangement links TRBV27 to TRBJ1-4; D remains unclear. Per the germline V gene, CDR1 is MNHEY and CDR2 is SMNVEV (reference sequence). This CDR3 is built from 14 residues. With 1 base removed from V and 8 bases from J, the gap between germline ends came to 11 bases. CDR3 DNA sequence: TGTGCCAGCAGTTTATGGGCGGGAAACGAAAAACTGTTTTTT. Its protein is CASSLWAGNEKLFF.